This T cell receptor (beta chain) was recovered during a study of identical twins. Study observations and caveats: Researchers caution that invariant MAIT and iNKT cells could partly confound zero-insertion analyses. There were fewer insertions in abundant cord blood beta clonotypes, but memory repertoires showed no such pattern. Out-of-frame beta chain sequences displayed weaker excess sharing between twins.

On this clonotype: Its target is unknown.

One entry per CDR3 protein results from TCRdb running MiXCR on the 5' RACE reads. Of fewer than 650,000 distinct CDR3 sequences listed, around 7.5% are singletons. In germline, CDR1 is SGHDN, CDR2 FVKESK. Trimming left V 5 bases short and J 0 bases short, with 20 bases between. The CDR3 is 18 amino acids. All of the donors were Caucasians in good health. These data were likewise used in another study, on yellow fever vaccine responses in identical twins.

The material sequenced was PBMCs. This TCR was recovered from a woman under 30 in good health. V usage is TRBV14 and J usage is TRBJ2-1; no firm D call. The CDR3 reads CASSLGPSGGPSYNEQFF. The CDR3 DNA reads TGTGCCAGCAGCTTGGGCCCCTCTGGCGGACCCTCCTACAATGAGCAGTTCTTC.